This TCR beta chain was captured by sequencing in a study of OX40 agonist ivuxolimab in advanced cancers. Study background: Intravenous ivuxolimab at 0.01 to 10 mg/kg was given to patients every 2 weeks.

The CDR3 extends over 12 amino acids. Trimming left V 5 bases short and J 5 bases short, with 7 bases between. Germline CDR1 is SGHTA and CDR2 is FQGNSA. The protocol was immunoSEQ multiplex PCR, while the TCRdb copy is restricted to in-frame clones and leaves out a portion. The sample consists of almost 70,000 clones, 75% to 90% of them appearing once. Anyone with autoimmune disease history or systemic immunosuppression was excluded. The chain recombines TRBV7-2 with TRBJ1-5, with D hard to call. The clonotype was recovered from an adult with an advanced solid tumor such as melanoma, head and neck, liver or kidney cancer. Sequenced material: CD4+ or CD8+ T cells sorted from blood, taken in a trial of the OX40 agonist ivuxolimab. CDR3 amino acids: CASSTRYQPQHF. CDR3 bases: TGTGCCAGCAGCACTCGATATCAGCCCCAGCATTTT.